The 17 T cell receptor beta chains below were found in one sample sequenced in a study of T cell responses to AZD1222 COVID-19 vaccine. Generated by immunoSEQ multiplex PCR, the TCRdb table keeps only in-frame clones and is missing some. This repertoire shows about 93,000 clones, roughly 91% found once; its top ten account for around 2.8%. The sample here was peripheral blood, taken on day 0 of MenACWY control vaccination. All receptors derive from an adult in good health.

V usage is TRBV12-3 or TRBV12-4 and J usage is TRBJ1-5, with D unresolved. The CDR3 length is 13 residues. V was shortened by 8 bases and J by 2 bases, with 10 bases between the two germline ends. The CDR3 protein is CASLGAGNQPQHF. CDR3 in DNA: TGTGCCAGCCTCGGAGCGGGCAATCAGCCCCAGCATTTT.

This chain uses TRBV5-1 with TRBJ1-6; weak D call: TRBD1 (5 bases). CDR3 length: 14 residues. The germline CDR1 and CDR2 sequences are SGHRS and YFSETQ. V was cut by 3 bases and J by 5 bases, with 9 bases left in between. DNA of the CDR3: TGCGCCAGCAGCTCCCCAGGGCATAATTCACCCCTCCACTTT. Translating gives CASSSPGHNSPLHF.

This clone was counted a few times. The gene calls are TRBV15 and TRBJ1-2; TRBD1 matches 7 bases. Trimming removed 5 bases from V and 8 bases from J; junction bases left unmatched: 11. The germline gives CDR1 LNHNV, CDR2 YYDKDF (reference sequence). CDR3 length: 14 residues. The CDR3 nucleotides read TGTGCCACCAGCCTAGACAGGGTGGGGGTGGGCTACACCTTC. This gives the protein CATSLDRVGVGYTF.

The rearrangement uses TRBV11-2 and TRBJ2-3; D remains ambiguous. The V gene's germline CDR1 is SGHAT and CDR2 FQNNGV. CDR3 length equals 13 residues. Trimming took off 1 base at V and 4 bases at J, with 6 bases between the two ends. Here the CDR3 DNA reads TGTGCCAGCAGCTTAGGGAGCTCAGATACGCAGTATTTT. It translates to CASSLGSSDTQYF.

This sequence joins TRBV5-1 and TRBJ2-5; TRBD2 aligns across 8 bases. With 4 bases clipped from V and 5 bases from J, the junction kept 10 bases outside the gene matches. The CDR3 runs to 15 residues. Per the germline V gene, CDR1 is SGHRS and CDR2 is YFSETQ. The CDR3 loop reads CASSVGPGLVETQYF. CDR3 sequence (DNA): TGCGCCAGCAGCGTGGGACCGGGACTAGTGGAGACCCAGTACTTC.

The V gene is TRBV2, the J gene TRBJ2-5; the match to TRBD1 covers 11 bases. Germline loops: CDR1 SNHLY, CDR2 FYNNEI. The CDR3 is 14 residues long. J was trimmed by 2 bases and V by 4 bases; bases with no gene match: 0. CDR3 sequence (DNA): TGTGCCAGCAGTGGGGACAGGGGGCAAGAGACCCAGTACTTC. Translated, it gives CASSGDRGQETQYF. The entire variable domain, with the rest obtained from reference TRBV2 and TRBJ2-5, is as follows: EPEVTQTPSHQVTQMGQEVILRCVPISNHLYFYWYRQILGQKVEFLVSFYNNEISEKSEIFDDQFSVERPDGSNFTLKIRSTKLEDSAMYFCASSGDRGQETQYFGPGTRLLVL.

This clone was detected a few times. The V and J genes are TRBV4-3 and TRBJ2-7, with D possibly being TRBD1 (5 bases). The CDR3 contains 14 residues. The germline V and J ends were trimmed by 2 bases and 2 bases, with 10 bases remaining between them. CDR1 and CDR2 (germline): LGHNA, YSLEER. CDR3 protein: CASSQSPGPYEQYF. CDR3 in DNA: TGCGCCAGCAGCCAATCCCCAGGGCCCTACGAGCAGTACTTC.

This rearrangement joins TRBV19 to TRBJ1-6; no reliable D call. CDR1 is LNHDA and CDR2 is SQIVND in the germline V gene (reference sequence). The V end was cut by 3 bases, the J end by 7 bases, with 10 bases between. CDR3 size: 14 residues. CDR3 nucleotides: TGTGCCAGTAGTATCTACACGGTCAATTCACCCCTCCACTTT. Translated: CASSIYTVNSPLHF.

J is TRBJ2-7 and V is TRBV7-9; 10 positions agree with TRBD1. V lost 7 bases, J lost 5 bases, and 5 bases stayed unmatched. This CDR3 contains 13 residues. The germline gives CDR1 SEHNR, CDR2 FQNEAQ (reference sequence). CDR3 residues: CASNPGQGNEQYF. Written as DNA, the CDR3 is TGTGCCAGCAATCCGGGACAGGGGAACGAGCAGTACTTC.

The chain joins TRBV19 to TRBJ2-1, with 9 bases fitting TRBD2. This CDR3 contains 16 residues. The germline V gene has CDR1 LNHDA and CDR2 SQIVND (reference sequence). V dropped 1 base and J dropped 6; count of bases not matched to a gene: 7. The DNA of the CDR3 is TGTGCCAGTAGTATAGGGGAGCGGGGGGTACCCAATGAGCAGTTCTTC. Amino acid sequence: CASSIGERGVPNEQFF. The variable domain in full, completed from reference TRBV19 and TRBJ2-1, reads DGGITQSPKYLFRKEGQNVTLSCEQNLNHDAMYWYRQDPGQGLRLIYYSQIVNDFQKGDIAEGYSVSREKKESFPLTVTSAQKNPTAFYLCASSIGERGVPNEQFFGPGTRLTVL.

The chain couples TRBV11-2 to TRBJ1-2, with D possibly matching TRBD1 (5 bases). The CDR3 runs 15 residues. CDR1 is SGHAT and CDR2 is FQNNGV in the germline V gene. V gave up 5 bases and J gave up 2 bases, with 15 bases separating them. This CDR3 reads CASSGQPGRNYGYTF. The DNA for the CDR3 is TGTGCCAGCAGCGGCCAGCCGGGACGCAACTATGGCTACACCTTC.

The CDR3: CASSNRDSNTGELFF. DNA of the CDR3: TGTGCCAGCAGCAACCGGGACAGCAACACCGGGGAGCTGTTTTTT. V and J are TRBV5-4 and TRBJ2-2; TRBD1 aligns across 7 bases. V lost 4 bases, J lost 2 bases, and 5 bases stayed unmatched. The CDR3 length is 15 residues. Germline V gene lookup returns CDR1 SGHNT and CDR2 YYREEE (reference sequence).

This chain uses TRBV28 with TRBJ1-6; possible D gene TRBD1, 6 bases. This CDR3 comprises 13 residues. CDR1 is MDHEN and CDR2 is SYDVKM in the germline V gene. V was cut by 7 bases and J by 7 bases, with 11 bases left in between. The CDR3 DNA is TGTGCCAGCAAGTACAGGGCAAATTCACCCCTCCACTTT. It translates to CASKYRANSPLHF.

The chain is built from TRBV2 and TRBJ1-4, with D uncertain. The CDR3 is 15 residues long. V was clipped by 7 bases and J by 0 bases, with 12 bases between them. Germline loops: CDR1 SNHLY, CDR2 FYNNEI. This CDR3 is CASTQPATTNEKLFF. The CDR3 DNA is TGTGCCAGCACTCAACCGGCGACAACTAATGAAAAACTGTTTTTT.

As DNA, the CDR3 is TGTGCCAGCAGCGTAGAGGGTCTGGGAGGAAGGACAGATACGCAGTATTTT. Translating it yields CASSVEGLGGRTDTQYF. The genes are TRBV9 and TRBJ2-3; D may be TRBD2 (6 bases). The ends were cut back, 0 bases at V and 3 bases at J, with 17 bases in the middle. Germline CDR1 reads SGDLS; CDR2 reads YYNGEE. The CDR3 consists of 17 residues.

The chain combines TRBV27 with TRBJ2-7; D remains ambiguous. The CDR3 consists of 14 residues. Germline lookup yields CDR1 MNHEY and CDR2 SMNVEV (reference sequence). Trimming took 3 bases from V and 0 from J, leaving 9 bases between them. The CDR3 region has the DNA TGTGCCAGCAGTTTTGGTCCCAGCTCCTACGAGCAGTACTTC. Translating it yields CASSFGPSSYEQYF.

This clone was seen a handful of times. The CDR3 here is CASSEIGEGETQYF. CDR3 DNA: TGTGCCAGCAGCGAAATTGGGGAAGGAGAGACCCAGTACTTC. J is TRBJ2-5 and V is TRBV5-6; D call uncertain. V lost 4 bases and J lost 4, with 14 bases in between. Germline V gene data show CDR1 as SGHDT and CDR2 as YYEEEE. The CDR3 extends over 14 amino acids.